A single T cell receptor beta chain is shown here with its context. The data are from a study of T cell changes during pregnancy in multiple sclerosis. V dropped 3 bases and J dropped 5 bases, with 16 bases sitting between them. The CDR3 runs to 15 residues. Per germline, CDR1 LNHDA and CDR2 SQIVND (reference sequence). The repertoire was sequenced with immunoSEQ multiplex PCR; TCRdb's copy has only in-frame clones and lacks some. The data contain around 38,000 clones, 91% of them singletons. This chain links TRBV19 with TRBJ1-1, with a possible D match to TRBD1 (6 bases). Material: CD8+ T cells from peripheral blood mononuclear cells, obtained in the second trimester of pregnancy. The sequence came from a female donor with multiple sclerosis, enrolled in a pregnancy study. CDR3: CASSMAGGAETEAFF. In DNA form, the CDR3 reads TGTGCCAGTAGTATGGCGGGGGGCGCAGAGACTGAAGCTTTCTTT. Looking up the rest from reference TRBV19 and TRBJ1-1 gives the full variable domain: DGGITQSPKYLFRKEGQNVTLSCEQNLNHDAMYWYRQDPGQGLRLIYYSQIVNDFQKGDIAEGYSVSREKKESFPLTVTSAQKNPTAFYLCASSMAGGAETEAFFGQGTRLTVV.